Listed here are 6 T cell receptor beta chains from one sample, sequenced in a study of blood T cell repertoires in COVID-19. Clones were sequenced by immunoSEQ multiplex PCR, and TCRdb holds only the in-frame ones, with some missing. Counted here are about 170,000 clones, about 89% occurring once; the ten biggest clones make up roughly 0.82%. The sequencing sample was made of PBMCs or T cells enriched from blood (not recorded which). All receptors derive from a woman aged 18-29 years who had recovered from COVID-19.

The chain uses TRBV15 and TRBJ2-7; 7 bases map to TRBD2. The germline CDR1 and CDR2 sequences are LNHNV and YYDKDF (reference sequence). J lost 0 bases, V lost 3 bases, and 2 bases had no gene match. This CDR3 spans 14 amino acids. The CDR3, as DNA: TGTGCCACCAGCAGGGGGGGGGACTCCTACGAGCAGTACTTC. Protein sequence: CATSRGGDSYEQYF.

The gene calls are TRBV2 and TRBJ1-2; TRBD1 matches at 8 bases. The CDR3 is made up of 14 amino acids. In germline, CDR1 is SNHLY, CDR2 FYNNEI. V lost 5 bases and J lost 4; bases outside the gene matches: 6. CDR3 bases: TGTGCCAGCAGTTTGGACAGGGAGGGCTATGGCTACACCTTC. Encoded protein: CASSLDREGYGYTF.

The rearrangement links TRBV24-1 to TRBJ2-1; TRBD2 matches at 7 bases. Germline V gene lookup returns CDR1 KGHDR and CDR2 SFDVKD. The V gene end was trimmed by 4 bases and the J gene end by 0 bases; junction bases not matched to a gene: 5. The CDR3 contains 16 residues. The CDR3 region has the DNA TGTGCCACCAGTGACAGTAGCGGGCGCTCCTACAATGAGCAGTTCTTC. Amino acid sequence: CATSDSSGRSYNEQFF.

The J gene is TRBJ1-4, the V gene TRBV7-2; TRBD1 agrees at 7 bases. This CDR3 contains 15 residues. The V gene's germline CDR1 is SGHTA and CDR2 FQGNSA. With V trimmed by 4 bases and J by 5 bases, 7 bases remained unmatched. The CDR3 nucleotides read TGTGCCAGCAGCTCCCACAGGGGTCCGAATGAAAAACTGTTTTTT. This translates into CASSSHRGPNEKLFF.

The genes are TRBV7-3 and TRBJ2-2; 8 nucleotides line up with TRBD1. Unmatched junction bases numbered 7, after V lost 4 bases and J lost 6 bases. This CDR3 contains 15 residues. Germline V CDR1 and CDR2: SGHTA, FQGTGA. CDR3 loop: CASSSTLTGAGELFF. The DNA of the CDR3 is TGTGCCAGCAGCTCTACACTGACAGGGGCCGGGGAGCTGTTTTTT.

The V call is TRBV2, the J call TRBJ2-1; 15 positions agree with TRBD2. Germline loops: CDR1 SNHLY, CDR2 FYNNEI. The V gene end was trimmed by 6 bases and the J gene end by 7 bases; junction bases not matched to a gene: 4. The CDR3 runs 15 residues. The CDR3 loop reads CASRVGLAGGNEQFF. CDR3 in DNA: TGTGCCAGCAGAGTTGGACTAGCGGGAGGGAATGAGCAGTTCTTC.